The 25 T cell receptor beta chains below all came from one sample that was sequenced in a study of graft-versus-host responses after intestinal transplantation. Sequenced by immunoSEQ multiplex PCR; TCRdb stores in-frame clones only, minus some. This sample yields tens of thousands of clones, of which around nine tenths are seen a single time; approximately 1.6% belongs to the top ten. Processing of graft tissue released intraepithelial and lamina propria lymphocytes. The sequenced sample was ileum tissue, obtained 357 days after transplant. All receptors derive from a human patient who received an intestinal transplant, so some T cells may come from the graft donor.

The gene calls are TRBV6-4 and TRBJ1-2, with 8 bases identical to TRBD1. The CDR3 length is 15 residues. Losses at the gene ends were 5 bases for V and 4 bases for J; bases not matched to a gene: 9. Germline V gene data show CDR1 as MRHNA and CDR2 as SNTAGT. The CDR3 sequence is CASSPIAGGGYGYTF. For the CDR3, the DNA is TGTGCCAGCAGTCCCATCGCAGGGGGCGGCTATGGCTACACCTTC.

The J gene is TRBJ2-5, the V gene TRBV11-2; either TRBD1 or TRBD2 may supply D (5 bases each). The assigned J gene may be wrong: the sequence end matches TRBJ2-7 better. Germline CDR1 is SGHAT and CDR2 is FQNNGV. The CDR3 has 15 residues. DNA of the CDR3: TGTGCCAGCAGCTTAGCAGAGGGGCGATCCTACGAGCAGTACTTC. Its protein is CASSLAEGRSYEQYF.

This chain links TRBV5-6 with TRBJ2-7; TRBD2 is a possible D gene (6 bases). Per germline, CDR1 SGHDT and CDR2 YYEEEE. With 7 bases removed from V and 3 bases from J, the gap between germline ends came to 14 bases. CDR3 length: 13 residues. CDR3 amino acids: CASRRDGLYEQYF. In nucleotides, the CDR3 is TGTGCCAGCCGGAGGGACGGCCTCTACGAGCAGTACTTC.

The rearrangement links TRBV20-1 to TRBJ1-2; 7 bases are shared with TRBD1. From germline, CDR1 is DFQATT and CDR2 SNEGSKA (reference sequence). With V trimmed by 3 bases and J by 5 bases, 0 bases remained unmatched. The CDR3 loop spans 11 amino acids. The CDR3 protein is CSASRGYGYTF. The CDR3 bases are TGCAGTGCTAGCAGGGGGTATGGCTACACCTTC.

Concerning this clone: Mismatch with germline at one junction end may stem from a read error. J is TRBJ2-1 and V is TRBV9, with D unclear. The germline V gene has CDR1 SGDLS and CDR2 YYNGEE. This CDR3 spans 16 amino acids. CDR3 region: CASSVRLVDSYNGQFF. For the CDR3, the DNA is TGTGCCAGCAGCGTACGCCTCGTAGACTCCTACAATGGGCAGTTCTTC.

This chain's CDR3 is CASSFSEIAGDTQYF. The CDR3 nucleotides read TGTGCCAGCAGCTTTTCTGAGATAGCTGGGGATACGCAGTATTTT. The gene calls are TRBV5-6 and TRBJ2-3; D is ambiguous. The V gene's germline CDR1 is SGHDT and CDR2 YYEEEE. CDR3 length: 15 residues. Trimming left V 2 bases short and J 6 bases short, with 16 bases between. The full variable domain, with the rest looked up from reference TRBV5-6 and TRBJ2-3, is DAGVTQSPTHLIKTRGQQVTLRCSPKSGHDTVSWYQQALGQGPQFIFQYYEEEERQRGNFPDRFSGHQFPNYSSELNVNALLLGDSALYLCASSFSEIAGDTQYFGPGTRLTVL.

CDR3 sequence (DNA): TGCGCCAGCAGCCAAGTGGTACTAGCGAATAGACCTATTGGTTCCTACAATGAGCAGTTCTTC. Protein: CASSQVVLANRPIGSYNEQFF. The rearrangement uses TRBV4-1 and TRBJ2-1; TRBD2 aligns across 7 bases. Losses at the gene ends were 1 base for V and 1 base for J; bases not matched to a gene: 19. The CDR3 is 21 amino acids. Germline V lookup: CDR1 MGHRA, CDR2 YSYEKL.

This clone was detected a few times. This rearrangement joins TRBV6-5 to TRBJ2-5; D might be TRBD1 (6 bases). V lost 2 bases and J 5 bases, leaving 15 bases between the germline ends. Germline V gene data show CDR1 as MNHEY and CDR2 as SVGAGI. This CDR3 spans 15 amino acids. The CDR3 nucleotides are TGTGCCAGCAGTTACGCTCAGGGGCGCGAGGAGACCCAGTACTTC. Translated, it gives CASSYAQGREETQYF.

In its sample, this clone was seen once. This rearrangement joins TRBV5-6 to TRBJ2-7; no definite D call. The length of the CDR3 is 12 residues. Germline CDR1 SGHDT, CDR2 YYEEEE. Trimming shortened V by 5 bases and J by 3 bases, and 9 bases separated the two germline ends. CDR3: CASSPDGYEQYF. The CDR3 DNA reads TGTGCCAGCAGTCCAGACGGCTACGAGCAGTACTTC. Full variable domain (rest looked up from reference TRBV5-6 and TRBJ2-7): DAGVTQSPTHLIKTRGQQVTLRCSPKSGHDTVSWYQQALGQGPQFIFQYYEEEERQRGNFPDRFSGHQFPNYSSELNVNALLLGDSALYLCASSPDGYEQYFGPGTRLTVT.

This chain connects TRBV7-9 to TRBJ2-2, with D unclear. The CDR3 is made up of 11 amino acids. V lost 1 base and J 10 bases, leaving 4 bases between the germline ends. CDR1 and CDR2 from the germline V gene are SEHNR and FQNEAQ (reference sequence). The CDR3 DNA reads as TGTGCCAGCAGCTTAGAGGAGGAGCTGTTTTTT. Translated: CASSLEEELFF.

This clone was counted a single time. CDR3 DNA sequence: TGCAGCGTTGAAGTCCTATCTAACGAGCAGTACTTC. Its translation is CSVEVLSNEQYF. The gene calls are TRBV29-1 and TRBJ2-7; D unclear. CDR1 is SQVTM, CDR2 ANQGSEA, per germline. The CDR3 loop spans 12 amino acids. Trimming pared 1 base from V and 5 bases from J, leaving 9 bases between.

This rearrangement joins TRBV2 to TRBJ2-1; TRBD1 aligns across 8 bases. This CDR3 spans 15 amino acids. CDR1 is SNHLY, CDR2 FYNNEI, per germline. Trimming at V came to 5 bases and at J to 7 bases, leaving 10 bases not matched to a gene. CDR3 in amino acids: CASSLLTGATNEQFF. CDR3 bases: TGTGCCAGCAGTCTCCTGACAGGGGCGACAAATGAGCAGTTCTTC.

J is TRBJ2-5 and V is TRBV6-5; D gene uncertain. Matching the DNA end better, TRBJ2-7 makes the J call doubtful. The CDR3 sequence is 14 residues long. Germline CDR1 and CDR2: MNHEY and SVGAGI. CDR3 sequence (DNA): TGTGCCAGCGGGGTGTCAGAATTCTCCTACGAGCAGTACTTC. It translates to CASGVSEFSYEQYF.

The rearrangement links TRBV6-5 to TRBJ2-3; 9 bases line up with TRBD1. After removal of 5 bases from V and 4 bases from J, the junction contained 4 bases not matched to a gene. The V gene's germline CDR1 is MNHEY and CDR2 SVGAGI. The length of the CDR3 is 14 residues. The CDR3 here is CASSDRGKSDTQYF. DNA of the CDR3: TGTGCCAGCAGTGACAGGGGGAAGTCAGATACGCAGTATTTT.

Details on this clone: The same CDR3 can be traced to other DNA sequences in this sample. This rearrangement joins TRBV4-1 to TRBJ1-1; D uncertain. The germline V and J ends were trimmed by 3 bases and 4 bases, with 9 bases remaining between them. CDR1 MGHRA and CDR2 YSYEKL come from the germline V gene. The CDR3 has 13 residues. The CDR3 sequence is CASSQAGSTEAFF. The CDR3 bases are TGCGCCAGCAGCCAGGCGGGTTCCACTGAAGCTTTCTTT.

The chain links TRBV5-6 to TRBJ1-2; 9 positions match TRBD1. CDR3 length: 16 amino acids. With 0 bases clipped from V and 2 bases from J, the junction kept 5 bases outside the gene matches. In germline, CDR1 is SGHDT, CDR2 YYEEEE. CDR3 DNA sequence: TGTGCCAGCAGCTTGGGGGGACAGGGCCTCAACTATGGCTACACCTTC. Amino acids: CASSLGGQGLNYGYTF.

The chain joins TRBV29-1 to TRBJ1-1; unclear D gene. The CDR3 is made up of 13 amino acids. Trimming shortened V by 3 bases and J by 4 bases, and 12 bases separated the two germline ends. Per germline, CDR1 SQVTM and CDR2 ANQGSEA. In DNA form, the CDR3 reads TGCAGCGTTGATCGGGAACGGGGCACTGAAGCTTTCTTT. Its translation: CSVDRERGTEAFF. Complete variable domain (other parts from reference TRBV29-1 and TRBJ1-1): SAVISQKPSRDICQRGTSLTIQCQVDSQVTMMFWYRQQPGQSLTLIATANQGSEATYESGFVIDKFPISRPNLTFSTLTVSNMSPEDSSIYLCSVDRERGTEAFFGQGTRLTVV.

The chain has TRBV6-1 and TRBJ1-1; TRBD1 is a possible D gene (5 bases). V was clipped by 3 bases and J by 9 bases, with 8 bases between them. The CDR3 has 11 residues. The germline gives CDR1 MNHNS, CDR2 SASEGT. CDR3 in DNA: TGTGCCAGCAGTGATCGGGGGAAAGCTTTCTTT. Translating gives CASSDRGKAFF.

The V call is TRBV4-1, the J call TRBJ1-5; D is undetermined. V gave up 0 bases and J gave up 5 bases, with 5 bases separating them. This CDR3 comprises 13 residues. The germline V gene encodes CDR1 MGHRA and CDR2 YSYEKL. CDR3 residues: CASSQDVDQPQHF. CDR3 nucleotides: TGCGCCAGCAGCCAAGATGTGGATCAGCCCCAGCATTTT.

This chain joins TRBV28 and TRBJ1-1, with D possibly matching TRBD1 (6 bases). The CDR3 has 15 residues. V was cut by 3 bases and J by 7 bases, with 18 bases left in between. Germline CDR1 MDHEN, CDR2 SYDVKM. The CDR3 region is CASSFSLVGANEAFF. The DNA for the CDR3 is TGTGCCAGCAGTTTCTCGCTCGTGGGGGCGAATGAAGCTTTCTTT.

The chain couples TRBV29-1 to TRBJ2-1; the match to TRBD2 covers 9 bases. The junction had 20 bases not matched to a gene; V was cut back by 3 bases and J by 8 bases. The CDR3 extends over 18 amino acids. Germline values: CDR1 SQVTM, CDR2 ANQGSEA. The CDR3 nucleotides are TGCAGCGTTGAGGTCAGGGAGGAGGGTAGCGGGAGTGAAGATGAGCAGTTCTTC. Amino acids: CSVEVREEGSGSEDEQFF.

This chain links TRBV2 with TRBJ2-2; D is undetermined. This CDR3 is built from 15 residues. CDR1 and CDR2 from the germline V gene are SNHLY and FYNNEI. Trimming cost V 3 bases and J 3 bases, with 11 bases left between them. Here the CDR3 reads CASSEEFIDTGELFF. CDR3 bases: TGTGCCAGCAGTGAGGAGTTTATTGACACCGGGGAGCTGTTTTTT.

In nucleotides, the CDR3 is TGTGCCAGCAGTGAATTGGGGGTTATCTATGGCTACACCTTC. Translation: CASSELGVIYGYTF. This chain uses TRBV6-1 with TRBJ1-2; tentative D call: TRBD1 (5 bases). V was trimmed by 2 bases and J by 4 bases, leaving 11 bases between them. CDR1 is MNHNS and CDR2 is SASEGT in the germline V gene. CDR3 length equals 14 residues.

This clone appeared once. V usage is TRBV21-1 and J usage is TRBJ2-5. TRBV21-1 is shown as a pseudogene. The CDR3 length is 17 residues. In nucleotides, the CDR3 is TGTGCCAGCAGCACTCTGCCCGGGACCCCCAACCGGCGGACCCAGTACTTC. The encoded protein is CASSTLPGTPNRRTQYF.

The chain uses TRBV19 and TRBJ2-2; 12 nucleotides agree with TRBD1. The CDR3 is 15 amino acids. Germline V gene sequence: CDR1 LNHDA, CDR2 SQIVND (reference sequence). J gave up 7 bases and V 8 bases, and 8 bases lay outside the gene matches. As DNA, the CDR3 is TGTGCCAGTCTTCCGGGACAGGGGGCAATCGGGGAGCTGTTTTTT. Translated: CASLPGQGAIGELFF.